This T cell receptor (beta chain) was identified in a study of T cells in Graves' hyperthyroidism and ophthalmopathy. Study findings and constraints: Most thyroid clonotypes expanded above 0.001 were also detected in blood.

This clonotype was observed a handful of times. Its antigen is not identified. Source material for PBMCs was over 7.5 ml fresh peripheral blood. Amplified TCR beta CDR3 regions derived from RNA transcripts. Using the HTBI primer set, a first-round RT-PCR was run on the TCR CDR3. TCRdb itself ran the multiplex PCR reads through MiXCR, one entry per CDR3 protein. The repertoire holds hundreds of thousands of distinct CDR3 sequences, with less than 25% as singletons. V was cut by 2 bases and J by 3 bases, with 29 bases left in between. CDR1 and CDR2 from the germline V gene are SGHAT and FQNNGV. There are 20 residues in the CDR3.

The sequenced sample consisted of blood. This TCR came from a man younger than 40 with Graves' ophthalmopathy. The chain couples TRBV11-2 to TRBJ2-7; D is perhaps TRBD2 (6 bases). CDR3 sequence reads: CASSLFGSGSAVLARYEQYF. Written as DNA, the CDR3 is TGTGCCAGCAGCTTATTTGGCTCTGGCTCGGCCGTGCTAGCGCGCTACGAGCAGTACTTC.